This passage covers 25 T cell receptor beta chains from one sample sequenced in a study of CD8 T cells in Susac syndrome. An amount of RNA that ranged from roughly 0.45 to 1 ug was reverse transcribed with random hexamers. MiXCR, run by TCRdb on the immunoSEQ multiplex PCR reads, gives a single entry per CDR3 protein. Of roughly 160,000 distinct CDR3 sequences in the sample, roughly 95% were seen once. Sequenced sample: CD4+ T cells from PBMCs. These TCRs come from a human donor with Susac syndrome.

The CDR3 sequence is CAWSVPRGNEKLFF. The CDR3 region has the DNA TGTGCCTGGAGTGTACCCAGGGGTAATGAAAAACTGTTTTTT. This chain uses TRBV30 with TRBJ1-4; TRBD1 is a possible D gene (6 bases). CDR3 length: 14 amino acids. Trimming stripped 0 bases from V and 4 bases from J, with 9 bases between. The germline CDR1 and CDR2 sequences are GTSNPN and SVGIG (reference sequence).

The chain recombines TRBV20-1 with TRBJ1-5, with 8 bases aligning to TRBD1. Germline V gene sequence: CDR1 DFQATT, CDR2 SNEGSKA (reference sequence). Trimming cost V 5 bases and J 1 base; bases outside gene matches: 13. The length of the CDR3 is 17 residues. The CDR3 DNA reads as TGCAGTGCTTTCGGACAGGGCGCGTTTCTAAGCAATCAGCCCCAGCATTTT. Its translation is CSAFGQGAFLSNQPQHF.

J is TRBJ2-3 and V is TRBV7-3, with unresolved D. V shed 1 base and J shed 6 bases, with 8 bases lying between them. The CDR3 extends over 13 amino acids. CDR1 and CDR2 from the germline V gene are SGHTA and FQGTGA. The CDR3 DNA reads as TGTGCCAGCAGCTTAATATACGGGGATACGCAGTATTTT. Translating it yields CASSLIYGDTQYF.

The chain recombines TRBV19 with TRBJ2-1; 8 bases fit TRBD2. CDR3 size: 17 residues. The V and J ends lost 3 bases and 0 bases, in that order; junction bases with no gene match: 7. Germline V gene lookup returns CDR1 LNHDA and CDR2 SQIVND (reference sequence). The CDR3 DNA follows: TGTGCCAGTAGTATCGGACTAGCTGGGAGCTCCTACAATGAGCAGTTCTTC. It encodes CASSIGLAGSSYNEQFF.

V usage is TRBV4-3 and J usage is TRBJ2-5; either TRBD1 or TRBD2 may supply D (5 bases each). Trimming shortened V by 0 bases and J by 4 bases, and 12 bases separated the two germline ends. The germline CDR1 and CDR2 sequences are LGHNA and YSLEER. The CDR3 covers 15 residues. CDR3 loop: CASSQDRGWVETQYF. CDR3 in DNA: TGCGCCAGCAGCCAAGATCGGGGCTGGGTAGAGACCCAGTACTTC.

V usage is TRBV12-3 or TRBV12-4 and J usage is TRBJ1-5; D is unclear. The CDR3 has 15 residues. Trimming removed 5 bases from V and 11 bases from J, with 22 bases in between. The CDR3 is CASSPRVEEPLSQHF. The CDR3, as DNA: TGTGCCAGCAGTCCTCGAGTGGAAGAGCCCCTCTCCCAGCATTTT.

The rearrangement uses TRBV18 and TRBJ2-3, with 7 bases that match TRBD2. The CDR3 runs to 11 residues. V was pared by 3 bases and J by 9 bases, with 0 bases of the junction left unmatched. Germline lookup yields CDR1 KGHSH and CDR2 LQKENI. The CDR3 nucleotides read TGTGCCAGCTCACCCGGGGGGACGCAGTATTTT. Its translation: CASSPGGTQYF.

This rearrangement joins TRBV9 to TRBJ2-1; 7 bases are shared with TRBD1. Germline V gene sequence: CDR1 SGDLS, CDR2 YYNGEE. V gave up 4 bases and J gave up 5 bases; unmatched junction bases: 12. This CDR3 has 16 residues. The CDR3 region is CASSPRTGYLDNEQFF. For the CDR3, the DNA is TGTGCCAGCAGCCCAAGGACAGGTTACCTTGACAATGAGCAGTTCTTC.

The J gene is TRBJ1-2, the V gene TRBV9; no clear D gene. Germline V gene lookup returns CDR1 SGDLS and CDR2 YYNGEE. The CDR3 is 16 amino acids. Trimming took 0 bases from V and 2 from J, leaving 14 bases between them. The CDR3 DNA is TGTGCCAGCAGCGTAGATAGGAGGGAAGCAAACTATGGCTACACCTTC. Its protein product is CASSVDRREANYGYTF.

This chain uses TRBV12-3 or TRBV12-4 with TRBJ1-4; D remains ambiguous. The V gene lost 6 bases and the J gene lost 6 bases, with 14 bases spanning the gap. The CDR3 has 14 amino acids. DNA for the CDR3: TGTGCCAGCAGGCCATCGGCGGGAGATGAAAAACTGTTTTTT. Amino acids: CASRPSAGDEKLFF.

The V gene is TRBV24-1, the J gene TRBJ2-2; 7 nucleotides align to TRBD2. V lost 4 bases and J lost 6; bases outside the gene matches: 4. CDR3 length: 14 amino acids. The germline gives CDR1 KGHDR, CDR2 SFDVKD. As DNA, the CDR3 is TGTGCCACCAGTGACACTAGCGTGGCCGGGGAGCTGTTTTTT. The encoded protein is CATSDTSVAGELFF.

The chain links TRBV4-3 to TRBJ2-5, with no clear D. The length of the CDR3 is 13 residues. Germline values: CDR1 LGHNA, CDR2 YSLEER. Trimming shortened V by 0 bases and J by 10 bases, and 12 bases separated the two germline ends. As DNA, the CDR3 is TGCGCCAGCAGCCAAGATCGCATGCAGATCCAGTACTTC. It specifies CASSQDRMQIQYF.

CDR3 DNA: TGTGCCAGCAGCTTAGGCCTACCCACTGGAAACACCATATATTTT. It specifies CASSLGLPTGNTIYF. The V call is TRBV13, the J call TRBJ1-3; no clear D. This CDR3 region has 15 residues. V was clipped by 0 bases and J by 2 bases, with 8 bases between them. From germline, CDR1 is PRHDT and CDR2 FYEKMQ (reference sequence).

The V call is TRBV6-5, the J call TRBJ1-1; TRBD1 matches at 8 bases. CDR1 and CDR2 (germline): MNHEY, SVGAGI. This CDR3 has 17 residues. V shed 4 bases, J shed 2 bases, and the junction held 12 bases outside the gene matches. The CDR3 loop is CASSLLPGQVSNTEAFF. The CDR3 region has the DNA TGTGCCAGCAGTTTACTACCGGGACAGGTTAGCAACACTGAAGCTTTCTTT.

This chain joins TRBV15 and TRBJ2-4; TRBD2 matches at 10 bases. The CDR3 is 18 amino acids. V dropped 0 bases and J dropped 4; count of bases not matched to a gene: 9. The germline V gene has CDR1 LNHNV and CDR2 YYDKDF (reference sequence). CDR3 region: CATSRDPRLAGVKNIQYF. In nucleotides, the CDR3 is TGTGCCACCAGCAGAGATCCTAGGCTAGCGGGGGTTAAAAACATTCAGTACTTC.

This chain connects TRBV28 to TRBJ2-2; D remains unclear. Deletions cut 2 bases from V and 2 bases from J, with 15 bases between. CDR1 is MDHEN, CDR2 SYDVKM, per germline. CDR3 length equals 17 residues. The CDR3 region is CASSLVVWQTNTGELFF. CDR3 sequence (DNA): TGTGCCAGCAGTTTAGTTGTATGGCAGACAAACACCGGGGAGCTGTTTTTT.

The chain carries TRBV29-1 and TRBJ1-2, with no clear D. This CDR3 has 11 residues. V shed 5 bases and J shed 1 base, with 5 bases lying between them. The V gene's germline CDR1 is SQVTM and CDR2 ANQGSEA. The CDR3 protein is CSVPSNYGYTF. In DNA, the CDR3 is TGCAGCGTTCCAAGTAACTATGGCTACACCTTC. Full variable domain (rest looked up from reference TRBV29-1 and TRBJ1-2): SAVISQKPSRDICQRGTSLTIQCQVDSQVTMMFWYRQQPGQSLTLIATANQGSEATYESGFVIDKFPISRPNLTFSTLTVSNMSPEDSSIYLCSVPSNYGYTFGSGTRLTVV.

The chain joins TRBV3-1 to TRBJ1-6; 10 nucleotides match TRBD1. V gave up 4 bases and J gave up 9 bases; unmatched junction bases: 3. The CDR3 extends over 14 amino acids. Germline CDR1 LGHDT, CDR2 YNNKEL (reference sequence). The CDR3 sequence is CASSPGQGSSPLHF. As DNA, the CDR3 is TGTGCCAGCAGCCCGGGACAGGGGAGTTCACCCCTCCACTTT.

This clonotype was seen more than once but under ten times. The chain links TRBV29-1 to TRBJ2-2, with 10 bases lining up with TRBD1. In germline, CDR1 is SQVTM, CDR2 ANQGSEA. With 4 bases clipped from V and 2 bases from J, the junction kept 1 base outside the gene matches. CDR3 size: 14 residues. The CDR3 protein is CSVGTGGNTGELFF. The DNA for the CDR3 is TGCAGCGTTGGGACAGGGGGTAACACCGGGGAGCTGTTTTTT.

V usage is TRBV27 and J usage is TRBJ1-2; 8 bases fit TRBD1. The CDR3 loop spans 13 amino acids. V gave up 10 bases and J gave up 8 bases; unmatched junction bases: 12. Germline assignment: CDR1 MNHEY and CDR2 SMNVEV (reference sequence). In DNA form, the CDR3 reads TGTGCCACCTCGGACAGGGAAGGTCGCGGCTACACCTTC. It specifies CATSDREGRGYTF.

This clonotype has a single count. This chain links TRBV3-1 with TRBJ1-6, with 11 bases aligning to TRBD1. This CDR3 spans 15 amino acids. Looked up from germline, CDR1 is LGHDT and CDR2 is YNNKEL (reference sequence). After removal of 5 bases from V and 3 bases from J, the junction contained 0 bases not matched to a gene. The CDR3, as DNA: TGTGCCAGCAGCGGGACAGGGGGCTATAATTCACCCCTCCACTTT. This encodes CASSGTGGYNSPLHF.

For the CDR3, the DNA is TGTGCCAGCAGCCGTTCCAGTGGACAGGGGGAATCCTACGAGCAGTACTTC. Translated: CASSRSSGQGESYEQYF. This chain uses TRBV13 with TRBJ2-7; 10 bases are a match to TRBD1. The CDR3 spans 17 residues. Losses at the gene ends were 5 bases for V and 1 base for J; bases not matched to a gene: 11. The V gene's germline CDR1 is PRHDT and CDR2 FYEKMQ (reference sequence).

This sequence joins TRBV29-1 and TRBJ2-5; no reliable D call. The CDR3 runs 14 residues. CDR1 is SQVTM and CDR2 is ANQGSEA in the germline V gene. Trimming pared 4 bases from V and 2 bases from J, leaving 14 bases between. The CDR3 nucleotides read TGCAGCGTTGCGAGAGCGCCGAGTCAAGAGACCCAGTACTTC. This encodes CSVARAPSQETQYF.

V and J are TRBV30 and TRBJ2-2, with 12 bases fitting TRBD2. Germline loops: CDR1 GTSNPN, CDR2 SVGIG (reference sequence). The CDR3 loop spans 15 amino acids. V lost 1 base, J lost 8 bases, and 5 bases stayed unmatched. The CDR3 loop reads CAWSAPGLAGGELFF. The CDR3 coding sequence is TGTGCCTGGAGTGCGCCGGGACTAGCGGGTGGGGAGCTGTTTTTT.

This chain uses TRBV7-9 with TRBJ1-1; tentatively, D is TRBD1 (6 bases). CDR3 length: 15 residues. Per germline, CDR1 SEHNR and CDR2 FQNEAQ (reference sequence). The V and J ends lost 7 bases and 2 bases respectively, with 17 bases between them. CDR3 DNA sequence: TGTGCCAGCACCCGACCGACAGGACAAAACACTGAAGCTTTCTTT. It encodes CASTRPTGQNTEAFF.